What follows are 32 T cell receptor beta chains derived from one specimen sequenced in a study of cytomegalovirus exposure and HLA in healthy donors (dated by TCRdb to about 2017). The library was prepared using the immunoSEQ multiplex PCR assay. The multiplex PCR relied on a mix of 60 forward primers for TCR Vbeta segments and 13 reverse primers for TCR Jbeta segments. TCRdb took this table from immuneACCESS and kept in-frame rearrangements with V and J called. Such tables lack part of the clones; where checked against another copy, unresolved V genes explain under half of the gap, and the rest is unexplained. This sample holds approximately 110,000 clones; 83% were observed only once. 5% to 6.5% of the sample belongs to the ten largest clones. Sequencing was done on a sample of PBMCs. The receptors were gathered from a young man in good health and CMV-seronegative.

As DNA, the CDR3 is TGCGCCAGCAGCGGAGAAATATCGGGGGGAACCTACAATGAGCAGTTCTTC. It encodes CASSGEISGGTYNEQFF. The chain recombines TRBV4-1 with TRBJ2-1, with TRBD2 matching 7 bases. CDR3 length: 17 amino acids. V trimming: 5 bases; J trimming: 2 bases; junction bases outside the gene matches: 12. Germline CDR1 MGHRA, CDR2 YSYEKL.

V gene TRBV15 combines with J gene TRBJ2-3; D gene ambiguous. CDR1 and CDR2 (germline): LNHNV, YYDKDF (reference sequence). The CDR3 is made up of 14 amino acids. The ends were cut back, 0 bases at V and 4 bases at J, with 8 bases in the middle. CDR3 DNA sequence: TGTGCCACCAGCAGAGATATGGGCGCAGATACGCAGTATTTT. Residues: CATSRDMGADTQYF.

Comments on this clone: The junction differs from germline at one of its ends, possibly a read error. This chain connects TRBV7-9 to TRBJ1-1; TRBD1 aligns across 11 bases. From germline, CDR1 is SEHNR and CDR2 FQNEAQ (reference sequence). There are 13 residues in the CDR3. The CDR3 is CASSHRMDRGLLF. DNA of the CDR3: TGTGCCAGCAGCCATAGGATGGACAGGGGGCTTCTCTTT.

The chain recombines TRBV30 with TRBJ2-7, with TRBD1 matching over 7 bases. The CDR3 length is 14 residues. V lost 1 base to trimming and J lost 4 bases; unmatched junction nucleotides: 7. CDR1 is GTSNPN, CDR2 SVGIG, per germline (reference sequence). CDR3 DNA: TGTGCCTGGAGTGCTCCCGACAGGGCGTACGAGCAGTACTTC. Amino acids: CAWSAPDRAYEQYF.

The chain couples TRBV18 to TRBJ2-7, with TRBD2 matching 14 bases. V shed 3 bases and J 5 bases; nucleotides not matched to a gene: 9. CDR3 length equals 17 residues. Germline values: CDR1 KGHSH, CDR2 LQKENI. CDR3 sequence: CASSPRSTSGRAHEQYF. DNA of the CDR3: TGTGCCAGCTCACCGCGATCGACTAGCGGGAGGGCCCACGAGCAGTACTTC. Supplemented by reference TRBV18 and TRBJ2-7, the full variable domain reads NAGVMQNPRHLVRRRGQEARLRCSPMKGHSHVYWYRQLPEEGLKFMVYLQKENIIDESGMPKERFSAEFPKEGPSILRIQQVVRGDSAAYFCASSPRSTSGRAHEQYFGPGTRLTVT.

This clone has more than one count but fewer than ten. The V call is TRBV7-3, the J call TRBJ2-7, with D tentatively TRBD1 (5 bases). The CDR3 totals 13 residues. Germline V gene data show CDR1 as SGHTA and CDR2 as FQGTGA. Trimming took 5 bases from V and 4 from J, leaving 12 bases between them. The CDR3 loop is CASSPPTAYEQYF. CDR3 bases: TGTGCCAGCAGCCCACCGACAGCATACGAGCAGTACTTC.

The V and J genes are TRBV27 and TRBJ1-2; possible D gene TRBD1, 5 bases. From germline, CDR1 is MNHEY and CDR2 SMNVEV (reference sequence). Trimming took off 6 bases at V and 0 bases at J, with 11 bases between the two ends. The CDR3 covers 14 residues. The CDR3 nucleotides read TGTGCCAGCAGACGGGGGTCAGCTAACTATGGCTACACCTTC. It translates to CASRRGSANYGYTF.

The CDR3 coding sequence is TGTGCCAGCAGTCAGGGGTCGGGCTACGAGCAGTACTTC. Its protein product is CASSQGSGYEQYF. This rearrangement joins TRBV9 to TRBJ2-7; D is possibly TRBD1 (6 bases). The V gene's germline CDR1 is SGDLS and CDR2 YYNGEE. The length of the CDR3 is 13 residues. The V end lost 5 bases, the J end lost 3 bases, and 12 bases lay between the germline ends.

This chain joins TRBV7-9 and TRBJ2-1; D not certain. The CDR3 contains 12 residues. V was shortened by 1 base and J by 10 bases, with 8 bases between the two germline ends. Germline loops: CDR1 SEHNR, CDR2 FQNEAQ (reference sequence). CDR3 DNA sequence: TGTGCCAGCAGCTTAGTAGGCGGCGAGCAGTTCTTC. This codes for CASSLVGGEQFF. The full variable domain, completed using reference TRBV7-9 and TRBJ2-1, is DTGVSQNPRHKITKRGQNVTFRCDPISEHNRLYWYRQTLGQGPEFLTYFQNEAQLEKSRLLSDRFSAERPKGSFSTLEIQRTEQGDSAMYLCASSLVGGEQFFGPGTRLTVL.

A note on this clone: It differs at one base from a far larger clone, so likely a read error. The chain couples TRBV5-1 to TRBJ2-1; 14 nucleotides align to TRBD2. CDR3 length: 18 amino acids. V lost 2 bases and J lost 9; bases outside the gene matches: 13. The germline CDR1 and CDR2 sequences are SGHRS and YFSETQ. This CDR3 is CASSFGTEGLAGASEQFF. The CDR3 coding sequence is TGCGCCAGCAGCTTTGGGACAGAGGGACTAGCGGGAGCTAGTGAGCAGTTCTTC. Variable domain in full (rest from reference TRBV5-1 and TRBJ2-1): KAGVTQTPRYLIKTRGQQVTLSCSPISGHRSVSWYQQTPGQGLQFLFEYFSETQRNKGNFPGRFSGRQFSNSRSEMNVSTLELGDSALYLCASSFGTEGLAGASEQFFGPGTRLTVL.

The chain recombines TRBV19 with TRBJ1-1; tentatively, D is TRBD1 (6 bases). The CDR3 runs 15 residues. From germline, CDR1 is LNHDA and CDR2 SQIVND (reference sequence). Trimming took 3 bases from V and 1 from J, leaving 12 bases between them. The CDR3 loop is CASSINRAPNTEAFF. In nucleotides, the CDR3 is TGTGCCAGTAGTATCAACAGGGCCCCGAACACTGAAGCTTTCTTT.

In regard to this clone: One junction end disagrees with the germline gene, perhaps due to a read error. V gene TRBV7-9 combines with J gene TRBJ2-5, with 13 bases matching TRBD2. This CDR3 contains 18 residues. Germline CDR1 reads SEHNR; CDR2 reads FQNEAQ (reference sequence). The CDR3 DNA reads TGTTCCAGCAGCTATCTTGGACTAGCGGGGGACGGCCAAGAGACCCAGTACTTC. As protein: CSSSYLGLAGDGQETQYF.

The chain employs TRBV5-4 and TRBJ2-3; 12 bases align to TRBD2. The CDR3 is made up of 16 amino acids. Looked up from germline, CDR1 is SGHNT and CDR2 is YYREEE (reference sequence). V was clipped by 3 bases and J by 6 bases; unmatched bases: 8. The CDR3 coding sequence is TGTGCCAGCAGCTGGAAGACTAGCGGGAGATCGGATACGCAGTATTTT. This gives the protein CASSWKTSGRSDTQYF.

The rearrangement links TRBV15 to TRBJ2-7, with TRBD1 matching 7 bases. This CDR3 is built from 15 residues. The germline CDR1 and CDR2 sequences are LNHNV and YYDKDF (reference sequence). With 0 bases clipped from V and 3 bases from J, the junction kept 5 bases outside the gene matches. The DNA of the CDR3 is TGTGCCACCAGCAGAGATCGAACAGGGGACTACGAGCAGTACTTC. Translated, it gives CATSRDRTGDYEQYF.

This clone was counted only a few times. V is TRBV27 and J is TRBJ1-4, with a possible D match to TRBD1 (6 bases). There are 13 residues in the CDR3. V dropped 8 bases and J dropped 0 bases, with 7 bases sitting between them. In germline, CDR1 is MNHEY, CDR2 SMNVEV (reference sequence). As DNA, the CDR3 is TGTGCCAGCGGGACACCAACTAATGAAAAACTGTTTTTT. Its translation is CASGTPTNEKLFF.

In DNA, the CDR3 is TGTGCCAGCAGTGATAGCGGGAGGACCTACAATGAGCAGTTCTTC. Protein sequence: CASSDSGRTYNEQFF. The chain recombines TRBV2 with TRBJ2-1, with 10 bases lining up with TRBD2. This CDR3 has 15 amino acids. V lost 3 bases and J lost 2; bases outside the gene matches: 1. The germline gives CDR1 SNHLY, CDR2 FYNNEI.

The chain combines TRBV7-8 with TRBJ1-1; D is ambiguous. Looked up from germline, CDR1 is SGHVS and CDR2 is FQNEAQ. V lost 2 bases to trimming and J lost 2 bases, with 18 bases between them. The CDR3 runs 17 residues. This CDR3 is CASSLLKAGVINTEAFF. In DNA, the CDR3 is TGTGCCAGCAGCTTACTTAAGGCAGGCGTAATTAACACTGAAGCTTTCTTT.

This chain joins TRBV4-1 and TRBJ2-7; D may be TRBD2 (6 bases). Germline V gene sequence: CDR1 MGHRA, CDR2 YSYEKL. Trimming cost V 3 bases and J 2 bases, with 8 bases left between them. The CDR3 sequence is 13 residues long. CDR3 bases: TGCGCCAGCAGCCAGCGGGACCCCTACGAGCAGTACTTC. Residues: CASSQRDPYEQYF.

This clone was counted a few times. V usage is TRBV6-1 and J usage is TRBJ1-2; no definite D call. Trimming cost V 0 bases and J 2 bases, with 7 bases left between them. Germline-derived CDR1 and CDR2 are MNHNS and SASEGT. The CDR3 is made up of 14 amino acids. In nucleotides, the CDR3 is TGTGCCAGCAGTGAAGCGAGGAAAAACTATGGCTACACCTTC. Its protein is CASSEARKNYGYTF.

This chain connects TRBV19 to TRBJ1-1; D unresolved. The CDR3 consists of 15 residues. The V end was cut by 1 base, the J end by 2 bases, with 11 bases between. CDR1 LNHDA and CDR2 SQIVND come from the germline V gene (reference sequence). The CDR3 spells CASSIGRNSNTEAFF. CDR3 nucleotide sequence: TGTGCCAGTAGTATAGGGAGGAACTCTAACACTGAAGCTTTCTTT. Full variable domain (missing parts from reference TRBV19 and TRBJ1-1): DGGITQSPKYLFRKEGQNVTLSCEQNLNHDAMYWYRQDPGQGLRLIYYSQIVNDFQKGDIAEGYSVSREKKESFPLTVTSAQKNPTAFYLCASSIGRNSNTEAFFGQGTRLTVV.

The CDR3 nucleotides are TGTGCCACCAGCAGAGCAATCGGAGAGTCTAACTATGGCTACACCTTC. It translates to CATSRAIGESNYGYTF. The chain joins TRBV15 to TRBJ1-2; D is unclear. This CDR3 spans 16 amino acids. Trimming shortened V by 1 base and J by 0 bases, and 12 bases separated the two germline ends. The germline gives CDR1 LNHNV, CDR2 YYDKDF (reference sequence).

The gene calls are TRBV29-1 and TRBJ1-2; TRBD1 agrees at 7 bases. This CDR3 comprises 11 residues. The J segment lost 6 bases and the V segment lost 7 bases, leaving 5 bases of the junction unmatched. The V gene's germline CDR1 is SQVTM and CDR2 ANQGSEA. CDR3 sequence: CSGSTGHGYTF. The CDR3 DNA is TGCAGCGGGTCGACAGGGCATGGCTACACCTTC. Full variable domain (rest looked up from reference TRBV29-1 and TRBJ1-2): SAVISQKPSRDICQRGTSLTIQCQVDSQVTMMFWYRQQPGQSLTLIATANQGSEATYESGFVIDKFPISRPNLTFSTLTVSNMSPEDSSIYLCSGSTGHGYTFGSGTRLTVV.

The chain has TRBV7-9 and TRBJ2-1, with TRBD2 identical over 8 bases. V trimming: 5 bases; J trimming: 4 bases; junction bases outside the gene matches: 7. CDR1 SEHNR and CDR2 FQNEAQ come from the germline V gene (reference sequence). This CDR3 contains 15 residues. The CDR3 region has the DNA TGTGCCAGCAGCCTACCGGGACTAGAATACAATGAGCAGTTCTTC. Translating it yields CASSLPGLEYNEQFF. The full variable domain, completed using reference TRBV7-9 and TRBJ2-1, is DTGVSQNPRHKITKRGQNVTFRCDPISEHNRLYWYRQTLGQGPEFLTYFQNEAQLEKSRLLSDRFSAERPKGSFSTLEIQRTEQGDSAMYLCASSLPGLEYNEQFFGPGTRLTVL.

This clone was counted once. The V gene is TRBV2, the J gene TRBJ1-1; a possible D gene is TRBD1 (6 bases). The CDR3 length is 16 residues. Germline V lookup: CDR1 SNHLY, CDR2 FYNNEI. V was clipped by 3 bases and J by 4 bases, with 18 bases between them. CDR3 region: CASSDAVLGGSTEAFF. In nucleotides, the CDR3 is TGTGCCAGCAGTGACGCCGTGTTAGGGGGAAGCACTGAAGCTTTCTTT.

This clone was counted between two and nine times. V gene TRBV6-1 combines with J gene TRBJ1-1, with D possibly matching TRBD1 (6 bases). The germline gives CDR1 MNHNS, CDR2 SASEGT. The V end lost 5 bases, the J end lost 1 base, and 8 bases lay between the germline ends. The CDR3 covers 13 residues. The CDR3 sequence is CASSSQGNTEAFF. CDR3 coding DNA: TGTGCCAGCAGTTCACAGGGGAACACTGAAGCTTTCTTT.

The rearrangement joins TRBV6-4 to TRBJ2-2; 9 positions agree with TRBD2. The CDR3 length is 12 residues. After removal of 8 bases from V and 6 bases from J, the junction contained 1 base not matched to a gene. Germline V gene sequence: CDR1 MRHNA, CDR2 SNTAGT. The DNA for the CDR3 is TGTGCCAGCGGGACTAGCTCCGGGGAGCTGTTTTTT. Translating gives CASGTSSGELFF.

The J gene is TRBJ2-2, the V gene TRBV6-1; 12 bases are shared with TRBD1. The J segment lost 6 bases and the V segment lost 7 bases, leaving 6 bases of the junction unmatched. The CDR3 is 15 amino acids. Germline V lookup: CDR1 MNHNS, CDR2 SASEGT. CDR3: CASTRDRGPPGELFF. The CDR3 region has the DNA TGTGCCAGCACCAGGGACAGGGGGCCCCCCGGGGAGCTGTTTTTT.

This sequence joins TRBV11-2 and TRBJ2-1; TRBD1 agrees at 8 bases. The CDR3 runs to 16 residues. V lost 1 base and J lost 0; bases outside the gene matches: 2. The germline V gene has CDR1 SGHAT and CDR2 FQNNGV. CDR3 coding DNA: TGTGCCAGCAGCTTAGGGACAGGGAGCTCCTACAATGAGCAGTTCTTC. As protein: CASSLGTGSSYNEQFF.

This clone was seen a few times. This chain connects TRBV2 to TRBJ2-5; D is perhaps TRBD1 (6 bases). The length of the CDR3 is 16 residues. V was cut by 1 base and J by 5 bases, with 17 bases left in between. Germline V lookup: CDR1 SNHLY, CDR2 FYNNEI. CDR3 in DNA: TGTGCCAGCAGTGAAGGTTTCAGGGGTTCGGAGGAGACCCAGTACTTC. Translating gives CASSEGFRGSEETQYF.

This rearrangement joins TRBV29-1 to TRBJ2-1; 7 bases line up with TRBD1. CDR3 size: 12 residues. Per germline, CDR1 SQVTM and CDR2 ANQGSEA. With V trimmed by 5 bases and J by 5 bases, 3 bases remained unmatched. CDR3 nucleotide sequence: TGCAGCGTTAGACAGGGCCACAATGAGCAGTTCTTC. Translating gives CSVRQGHNEQFF.

The chain combines TRBV30 with TRBJ2-7; 8 positions match TRBD1. The CDR3 totals 12 residues. After removal of 0 bases from V and 6 bases from J, the junction contained 1 base not matched to a gene. Germline V lookup: CDR1 GTSNPN, CDR2 SVGIG (reference sequence). CDR3 amino acids: CAWSVQGGEQYF. The CDR3 DNA is TGTGCCTGGAGTGTACAGGGGGGCGAGCAGTACTTC.

This clone was seen once. The V and J genes are TRBV7-8 and TRBJ2-7; D is unresolved. Germline CDR1 is SGHVS and CDR2 is FQNEAQ. The V and J ends lost 4 bases and 0 bases respectively, with 13 bases between them. This CDR3 has 15 residues. The CDR3 DNA reads as TGTGCCAGCAGCTCACCAAGCGCACGCTCCTACGAGCAGTACTTC. Residues: CASSSPSARSYEQYF.